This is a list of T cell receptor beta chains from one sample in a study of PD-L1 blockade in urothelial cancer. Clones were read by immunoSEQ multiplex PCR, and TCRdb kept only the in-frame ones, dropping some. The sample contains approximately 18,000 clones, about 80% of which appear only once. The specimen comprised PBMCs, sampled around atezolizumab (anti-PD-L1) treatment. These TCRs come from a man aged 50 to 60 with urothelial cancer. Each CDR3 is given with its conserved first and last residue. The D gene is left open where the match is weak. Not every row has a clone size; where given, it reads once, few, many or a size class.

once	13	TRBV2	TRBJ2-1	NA	TGTGCCGGGCGCAAGAGAACCTACAATGAGCAGTTCTTC	CAGRKRTYNEQFF
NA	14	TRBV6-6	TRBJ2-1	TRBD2	TGTGCCAGCAGATCATCAGCGGGGGTTGGTGAGCAGTTCTTC	CASRSSAGVGEQFF
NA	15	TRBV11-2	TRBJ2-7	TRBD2	TGTGCCAGCAGCTTAGTCGCGACTAGCGGTCTCGAGCAGTACTTC	CASSLVATSGLEQYF
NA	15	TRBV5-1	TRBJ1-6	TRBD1	TGCGCCAGCAGCTTGCAGGGGGCAGGTAATTCACCCCTCCACTTT	CASSLQGAGNSPLHF
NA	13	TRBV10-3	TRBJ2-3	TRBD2	TGTGCCACGCTAGCGGGGGGAACAGATACGCAGTATTTT	CATLAGGTDTQYF
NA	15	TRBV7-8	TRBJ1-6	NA	TGTGCCAGCAGCTTAGCTTCAGGTTTAGGATCACCCCTCCACTTT	CASSLASGLGSPLHF
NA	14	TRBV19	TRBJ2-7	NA	TGTGCCAGTAGTACTGGGTGGGACTCGTACGAGCAGTACTTC	CASSTGWDSYEQYF
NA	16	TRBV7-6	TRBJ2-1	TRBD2	TGTGCCAGCAGCTTAGGTCCTACTAGCGGTTACAATGAGCAGTTCTTC	CASSLGPTSGYNEQFF
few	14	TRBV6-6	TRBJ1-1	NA	TGTGCCAGCTTAACCGGGACATCGAACACTGAAGCTTTCTTT	CASLTGTSNTEAFF
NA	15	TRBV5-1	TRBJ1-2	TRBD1	TGCGCCAGCAGCTCCCAACAGGGGTTAGGGTATGGCTACACCTTC	CASSSQQGLGYGYTF
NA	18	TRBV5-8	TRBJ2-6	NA	TGTGCCAGCAGCCTCGGAAGGGGGACGATCTCTGGGGCCAACGTCCTGACTTTC	CASSLGRGTISGANVLTF
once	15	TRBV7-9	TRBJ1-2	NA	TGTGCCAGCAGCTTAATCGATGGACAGTCGTTTGGCTACACCTTC	CASSLIDGQSFGYTF
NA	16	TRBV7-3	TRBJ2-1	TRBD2	TGTGCCAGCAGCCTGATCCGGACTAGCGGGATAAATGAGCAGTTCTTC	CASSLIRTSGINEQFF
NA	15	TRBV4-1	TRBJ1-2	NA	TGCGCCAGCAGCCCGCCCTCGGGAGCTAACTATGGCTACACCTTC	CASSPPSGANYGYTF
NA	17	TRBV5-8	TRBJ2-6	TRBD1	TGTGCCAGCAGCCCCTGGACAGGGAAGTCTGGGGCCAACGTCCTGACTTTC	CASSPWTGKSGANVLTF
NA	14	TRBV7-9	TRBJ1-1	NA	TGTGCCAGCAGCTTGGGCGCTTCCAACACTGAAGCTTTCTTT	CASSLGASNTEAFF
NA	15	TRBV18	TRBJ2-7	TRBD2	TGTGCCAGCTCGCGGACTAGCGGGAGTCTGGACGAGCAGTACTTC	CASSRTSGSLDEQYF
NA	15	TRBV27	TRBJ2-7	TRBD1	TGTGCCAGCAGTGGCTCCGGGACAGTCCCCTACGAGCAGTACTTC	CASSGSGTVPYEQYF
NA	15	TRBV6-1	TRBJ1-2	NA	TGTGCCACCAGCCTGGGCGGGGCGCAGGACTATGGCTACACCTTC	CATSLGGAQDYGYTF
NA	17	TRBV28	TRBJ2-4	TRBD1	TGTGCCAGCAGTCGCCGACAGGGGGCCTCAGCCAAAAACATTCAGTACTTC	CASSRRQGASAKNIQYF
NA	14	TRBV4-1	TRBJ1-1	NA	TGCGCCAGCAGCCAAGACAACAGGAACACTGAAGCTTTCTTT	CASSQDNRNTEAFF
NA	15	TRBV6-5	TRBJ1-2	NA	TGTGCCAGCAGTTACAACGGGTTTGGATCTGGTGGCTACACCTTC	CASSYNGFGSGGYTF
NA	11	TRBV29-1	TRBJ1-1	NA	TGCAGCGCCCAGGGGAACACTGAAGCTTTCTTT	CSAQGNTEAFF
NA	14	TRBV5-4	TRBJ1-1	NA	TGTGCCAGCAGCTTGATAGAGATGAACACTGAAGCTTTCTTT	CASSLIEMNTEAFF
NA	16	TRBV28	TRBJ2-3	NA	TGTGCCAGCAGTTTTCGTAAGCGGGCTAGCACAGATACGCAGTATTTT	CASSFRKRASTDTQYF
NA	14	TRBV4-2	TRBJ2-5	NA	TGTGCCAGCAGCCCAGGGGGGAGTCAAGAGACCCAGTACTTC	CASSPGGSQETQYF
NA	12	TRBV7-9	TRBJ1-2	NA	TGTGCCAGCAGCTTTGGGCTGGGCGGCTACACCTTC	CASSFGLGGYTF
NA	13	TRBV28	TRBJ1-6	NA	TGTGCCAGCAGTTCGACATCGTATTCACCCCTCCACTTT	CASSSTSYSPLHF
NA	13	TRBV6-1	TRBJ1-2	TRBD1	TGTGCCAGCAGTCGACAGGGGTCAGATGGCTACACCTTC	CASSRQGSDGYTF
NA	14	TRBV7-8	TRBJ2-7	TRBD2	TGTGCCAGCAGCCCCCGGACTAGCAACTACGAGCAGTACTTC	CASSPRTSNYEQYF
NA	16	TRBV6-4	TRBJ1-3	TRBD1	TGTGCCAGCAGCCGCCACGGGCAGGGGGCTTTGGATACCATATATTTT	CASSRHGQGALDTIYF
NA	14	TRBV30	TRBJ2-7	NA	TGTGCCTGGAGTGTAAAACTAGGTCAGGCCGAGCAGTACTTC	CAWSVKLGQAEQYF
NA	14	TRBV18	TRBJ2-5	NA	TGTGCCAGCTCACCCCCCAGGGGCCAAGAGACCCAGTACTTC	CASSPPRGQETQYF
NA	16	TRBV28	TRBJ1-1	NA	TGTGCCAGCAGGGGGGCAGGGAGTGTGAAAAACACTGAAGCTTTCTTT	CASRGAGSVKNTEAFF
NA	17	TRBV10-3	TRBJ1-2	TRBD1	TGTGCCATCAGTGAGTCCGCGGGGACAGGGGCTAACTATGGCTACACCTTC	CAISESAGTGANYGYTF
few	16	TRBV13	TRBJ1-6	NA	TGTGCCAGCAGCTTAAGCGGTAGCTCCTATAATTCACCCCTCCACTTT	CASSLSGSSYNSPLHF
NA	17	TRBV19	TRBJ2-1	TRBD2	TGTGCCAGTAGTGTTGGACTAGCGGGAGGGCCAAGCAATGAGCAGTTCTTC	CASSVGLAGGPSNEQFF
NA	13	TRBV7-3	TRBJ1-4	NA	TGTGCCAGCAGCCAGGGTTATGGTGAAAAACTGTTTTTT	CASSQGYGEKLFF
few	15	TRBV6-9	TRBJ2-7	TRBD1	TGTGCCAGCAGTTATCAGGGGGACAGGGGCTACGAGCAGTACTTC	CASSYQGDRGYEQYF
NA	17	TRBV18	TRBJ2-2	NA	TGTGCCAGCTCCCTCCTGGGCAACGGGAGAAGGGCCGGGGAGCTGTTTTTT	CASSLLGNGRRAGELFF
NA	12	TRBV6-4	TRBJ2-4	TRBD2	TGTGCCAGCAGTGGGACTAGCTTAAGTAAGTACTTC	CASSGTSLSKYF
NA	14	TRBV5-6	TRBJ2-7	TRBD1	TGTGCCAGCAGCTATACAGGGGTCTCCTACGAGCAGTACTTC	CASSYTGVSYEQYF
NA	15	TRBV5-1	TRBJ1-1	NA	TGCGCCAGCAGCCTAAGTTTGGGCGCGGAGGCTGAAGCTTTCTTT	CASSLSLGAEAEAFF
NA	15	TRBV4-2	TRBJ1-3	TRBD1	TGTGCCAGCAGCCAGGGACAGAGCTCTGGAAACACCATATATTTT	CASSQGQSSGNTIYF
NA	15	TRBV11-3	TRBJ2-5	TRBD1	TGTGCCAGCAGCTTAGAGGGGACAGCTCAAGAGACCCAGTACTTC	CASSLEGTAQETQYF
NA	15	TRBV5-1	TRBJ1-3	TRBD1	TGCGCCAGCAGGGCCGGACAGGGTGCTGGAAACACCATATATTTT	CASRAGQGAGNTIYF
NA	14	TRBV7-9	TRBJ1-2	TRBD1	TGTGCCAGCAGCTCAGACAGGGGGGACTATGGCTACACCTTC	CASSSDRGDYGYTF
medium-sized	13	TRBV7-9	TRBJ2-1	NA	TGTGCCGTAGCCCCCCTGCCGGGAAATGAGCAGTTCTTC	CAVAPLPGNEQFF
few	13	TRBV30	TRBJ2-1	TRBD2	TGTGCCTGTAGACTAGCGGGAGGTATTGAGCAGTTCTTC	CACRLAGGIEQFF